This is a list of T cell receptor beta chains from one sample in a study of a mutant IDH1 vaccine in newly diagnosed glioma. No antigen is known for these receptors. Profiled with immunoSEQ multiplex PCR; TCRdb holds only in-frame clones, not every one. The sample carries almost 95,000 clones, 85% to 90% recorded once. The sequences come from PBMCs, collected from a glioma patient whose treatment included an IDH1 peptide vaccine. These TCRs come from a woman aged 50 to 65 with glioma. Each CDR3 is given with its conserved first and last residue.

TRBV6-1 | CASSGRGVSNQPQHF
TRBV2 | CASRPTGTRNNEQFF
TRBV18 | CASSPGLASMGTDTQYF
TRBV28 | CASSLFPGPEQYF
TRBV18 | CASSPTNNQPQHF
TRBV14 | CASSQDRQIVANYGYTF
TRBV6-5 | CASSYSGRQPQHF
TRBV5-5 | CASSLGTANYGYTF
TRBV6-6 | CASSQQVASYGYTF
TRBV6-6 | CASSYSQVGTGELFF
TRBV15 | CATSRDRLGRSNQPQHF
TRBV4-1 | CASSLGGRGRTGANVLTF
TRBV27 | CASTTFLRKTSSYNEQFF
TRBV5-1 | CASSPWTPRTDTQYF
TRBV6-5 | CASKTGTQRNTEAFF
TRBV7-9 | CASSNSVSSYEQYF
TRBV5-1 | CASSVGLAGEVETQYF
TRBV11-2 | CASSLDTQNTQYF
TRBV11-2 | CASISPLRGELFF
TRBV4-1 | CASSLWTGADTEAFF
TRBV6-5 | CASSYYTEAFF